The following is a T cell receptor (beta chain) sequence with its context. Other DNA sequences in this specimen translate into the identical CDR3. The data stem from a study of cytomegalovirus exposure and HLA in healthy donors. The germline V gene has CDR1 MDHEN and CDR2 SYDVKM. CDR3 length equals 14 residues. The V gene lost 6 bases and the J gene lost 5 bases, with 16 bases spanning the gap. The PCR ran on 60 Vbeta and 13 Jbeta primers. This table comes from immunoSEQ multiplex PCR, and its TCRdb copy is limited to in-frame clones, with some not included. Of 100,000 to 150,000 clones listed, approximately 70% were seen once; the top ten hold around 2.7%.

The gene calls are TRBV28 and TRBJ1-2; possibly TRBD1 for D (5 bases). This clonotype was sampled from a woman aged 60-70 years in good health and CMV-seropositive. Specimen: PBMCs. CDR3 nucleotides: TGTGCCAGCAGCCAAACCGAGGACATTTATGGCTACACCTTC. Its protein is CASSQTEDIYGYTF.